The 20 T cell receptor beta chains given below trace back to one sample, sequenced in a study of T cell responses to AZD1222 COVID-19 vaccine. The protocol was immunoSEQ multiplex PCR, while the TCRdb copy is restricted to in-frame clones and leaves out a portion. The sample records 180,000 or so clones, approximately 90% being singletons. The sample in question was peripheral blood, obtained 28 days after the second AZD1222 dose. These receptor sequences come from an adult who received the AZD1222 COVID-19 vaccine.

The V and J genes are TRBV19 and TRBJ1-2; the D is unclear. Germline values: CDR1 LNHDA, CDR2 SQIVND (reference sequence). Trimming removed 1 base at V and 8 bases at J, with 14 bases between. This CDR3 has 14 amino acids. Here the CDR3 reads CASSIAREVVGYTF. The DNA of the CDR3 is TGTGCCAGTAGTATAGCGAGGGAAGTAGTCGGCTACACCTTC.

The V and J genes are TRBV18 and TRBJ1-2, with no clear D. The CDR3 totals 14 residues. Trimming removed 8 bases from V and 0 bases from J, with 13 bases in between. Germline lookup yields CDR1 KGHSH and CDR2 LQKENI. The CDR3 loop is CASQDGQANYGYTF. The DNA for the CDR3 is TGTGCCAGCCAGGACGGCCAAGCTAACTATGGCTACACCTTC.

V and J are TRBV7-6 and TRBJ1-5; the D is unclear. The CDR3 sequence is 15 residues long. V gave up 1 base and J gave up 4 bases, with 11 bases separating them. CDR1 is SGHVS and CDR2 is FNYEAQ in the germline V gene. The CDR3 loop reads CASSLGDFSNQPQHF. DNA of the CDR3: TGTGCCAGCAGCTTAGGGGATTTTTCGAATCAGCCCCAGCATTTT.

The rearrangement links TRBV7-3 to TRBJ2-1; TRBD2 is a possible D gene (6 bases). Germline V CDR1 and CDR2: SGHTA, FQGTGA. V was trimmed by 5 bases and J by 9 bases, leaving 20 bases between them. This CDR3 comprises 15 residues. The CDR3 bases are TGTGCCAGCAGCCCCGCGGGACGGACCGTCACTGAGCAGTTCTTC. This encodes CASSPAGRTVTEQFF.

The table lists this clone with a few counts. J is TRBJ2-3 and V is TRBV18, with 9 bases fitting TRBD1. The V and J ends lost 3 bases and 0 bases, in that order; junction bases with no gene match: 1. This CDR3 spans 15 amino acids. The germline V gene has CDR1 KGHSH and CDR2 LQKENI. CDR3: CASSPGQGSTDTQYF. CDR3 sequence (DNA): TGTGCCAGCTCACCGGGACAGGGCAGCACAGATACGCAGTATTTT.

This clone has only a few counts. The gene calls are TRBV4-1 and TRBJ1-2, with 10 positions matching TRBD1. Germline V CDR1 and CDR2: MGHRA, YSYEKL. The CDR3 length is 17 residues. The V segment lost 1 base and the J segment 8 bases; nucleotides outside the gene matches: 13. CDR3: CASSQARAGTGVVGYTF. DNA of the CDR3: TGCGCCAGCAGCCAAGCCCGGGCCGGGACAGGGGTTGTAGGCTACACCTTC.

The J gene is TRBJ2-5, the V gene TRBV4-1; 12 bases align to TRBD1. This CDR3 comprises 14 residues. Germline assignment: CDR1 MGHRA and CDR2 YSYEKL. With V trimmed by 4 bases and J by 5 bases, 2 bases remained unmatched. The CDR3 coding sequence is TGCGCCAGCAGCCGGGACAGGGGGCGGGAGACCCAGTACTTC. Encoded protein: CASSRDRGRETQYF.

A single count supports this clone. The chain combines TRBV6-2 or TRBV6-3 with TRBJ2-7, with TRBD1 identical over 8 bases. This CDR3 region has 14 residues. The germline gives CDR1 MNHEY, CDR2 SVGEGT. J lost 0 bases, V lost 6 bases, and 4 bases had no gene match. CDR3 nucleotide sequence: TGTGCCAGCAGGCCTACAGGGGGCTCCTACGAGCAGTACTTC. Protein product: CASRPTGGSYEQYF.

The rearrangement uses TRBV6-4 and TRBJ1-1; unclear D gene. Trimming removed 5 bases from V and 4 bases from J, with 14 bases in between. This CDR3 is built from 14 residues. Germline assignment: CDR1 MRHNA and CDR2 SNTAGT. CDR3 sequence: CASSPEWGRTEAFF. The CDR3 DNA reads as TGTGCCAGCAGTCCGGAATGGGGTCGCACTGAAGCTTTCTTT.

The chain couples TRBV9 to TRBJ1-5; TRBD1 matches 9 bases. Looked up from germline, CDR1 is SGDLS and CDR2 is YYNGEE. The CDR3 totals 15 residues. Trimming at V came to 4 bases and at J to 0 bases, leaving 2 bases not matched to a gene. The CDR3 here is CASSQGQGSNQPQHF. As DNA, the CDR3 is TGTGCCAGCAGCCAGGGACAGGGTAGCAATCAGCCCCAGCATTTT. Based on the CDR3 plus reference TRBV9 and TRBJ1-5, the full variable domain is DSGVTQTPKHLITATGQRVTLRCSPRSGDLSVYWYQQSLDQGLQFLIQYYNGEERAKGNILERFSAQQFPDLHSELNLSSLELGDSALYFCASSQGQGSNQPQHFGDGTRLSIL.

J is TRBJ1-4 and V is TRBV27, with TRBD1 matching 9 bases. The CDR3 is made up of 17 amino acids. V gave up 4 bases and J gave up 0 bases; unmatched junction bases: 6. In germline, CDR1 is MNHEY, CDR2 SMNVEV (reference sequence). CDR3 DNA: TGTGCCAGCAGTTCACGGACAGGGGCCGCAACTAATGAAAAACTGTTTTTT. It translates to CASSSRTGAATNEKLFF.

This rearrangement joins TRBV3-1 (or the pseudogene TRBV3-2) to TRBJ1-5; no definite D call. Germline V gene data show CDR1 as LGHDT and CDR2 as YNNKEL (reference sequence). CDR3 length equals 15 residues. V gave up 1 base and J gave up 4 bases, with 11 bases separating them. CDR3 in amino acids: CASSQGMGKNQPQHF. CDR3 nucleotide sequence: TGTGCCAGCAGCCAAGGTATGGGGAAGAATCAGCCCCAGCATTTT.

This chain links TRBV11-2 with TRBJ2-7, with a weak D call TRBD2 (5 bases). In germline, CDR1 is SGHAT, CDR2 FQNNGV. The CDR3 is 12 amino acids. The V gene lost 5 bases and the J gene lost 6 bases, with 11 bases spanning the gap. CDR3 amino acids: CASSQRVVEQYF. In nucleotides, the CDR3 is TGTGCCAGCAGCCAGAGGGTAGTCGAGCAGTACTTC. The entire variable domain, with the rest obtained from reference TRBV11-2 and TRBJ2-7, is as follows: EAGVAQSPRYKIIEKRQSVAFWCNPISGHATLYWYQQILGQGPKLLIQFQNNGVVDDSQLPKDRFSAERLKGVDSTLKIQPAKLEDSAVYLCASSQRVVEQYFGPGTRLTVT.

The genes are TRBV18 and TRBJ1-2, with unresolved D. This CDR3 has 13 amino acids. Trimming removed 2 bases from V and 4 bases from J, with 8 bases in between. Germline loops: CDR1 KGHSH, CDR2 LQKENI. CDR3 sequence reads: CASSPRDFYGYTF. CDR3 in DNA: TGTGCCAGCTCACCAAGGGATTTCTATGGCTACACCTTC.

This clone was counted a single time. In DNA, the CDR3 is TGCGCCAGCAGCTTGAGCCCCGTAACGGACACTGAAGCTTTCTTT. It is translated as CASSLSPVTDTEAFF. J is TRBJ1-1 and V is TRBV5-1; D not resolved. The length of the CDR3 is 15 residues. Per germline, CDR1 SGHRS and CDR2 YFSETQ. V gave up 1 base and J gave up 3 bases, with 13 bases separating them.

The chain is built from TRBV3-1 (or the pseudogene TRBV3-2) and TRBJ1-2; 7 bases line up with TRBD1. Germline CDR1 LGHDT, CDR2 YNNKEL (reference sequence). The CDR3 is 15 amino acids. V lost 5 bases to trimming and J lost 2 bases; unmatched junction nucleotides: 8. DNA for the CDR3: TGTGCCAGCAGCGCAAACGACAGGGCGAACTATGGCTACACCTTC. Translation: CASSANDRANYGYTF.

The chain employs TRBV5-8 and TRBJ1-1; tentatively, D is TRBD1 (6 bases). Germline V CDR1 and CDR2: SGHTS, YDEGEE. The V end lost 4 bases, the J end lost 4 bases, and 11 bases lay between the germline ends. The CDR3 has 13 amino acids. For the CDR3, the DNA is TGTGCCAGCAGCCCCGGACAGCGCACTGAAGCTTTCTTT. Its translation is CASSPGQRTEAFF. Drawing the rest from reference TRBV5-8 and TRBJ1-1, the complete variable domain is EAGVTQSPTHLIKTRGQQATLRCSPISGHTSVYWYQQALGLGLQFLLWYDEGEERNRGNFPPRFSGRQFPNYSSELNVNALELEDSALYLCASSPGQRTEAFFGQGTRLTVV.

V and J are TRBV9 and TRBJ2-3; 8 positions match TRBD2. V was pared by 4 bases and J by 6 bases, with 7 bases of the junction left unmatched. In germline, CDR1 is SGDLS, CDR2 YYNGEE. The CDR3 runs 14 residues. CDR3 region: CASSLGTRRDTQYF. The DNA of the CDR3 is TGTGCCAGCAGCCTAGGGACTAGAAGGGATACGCAGTATTTT. Using reference TRBV9 and TRBJ2-3 for the parts outside the CDR3, the full variable domain is DSGVTQTPKHLITATGQRVTLRCSPRSGDLSVYWYQQSLDQGLQFLIQYYNGEERAKGNILERFSAQQFPDLHSELNLSSLELGDSALYFCASSLGTRRDTQYFGPGTRLTVL.

This rearrangement joins TRBV19 to TRBJ1-1; unclear D gene. V gave up 8 bases and J gave up 1 base, with 11 bases separating them. Germline CDR1 LNHDA, CDR2 SQIVND (reference sequence). The CDR3 is made up of 13 amino acids. CDR3: CASEHTTNTEAFF. The CDR3 bases are TGTGCCAGTGAGCATACGACGAACACTGAAGCTTTCTTT.

The chain combines TRBV5-5 with TRBJ2-2, with a weak D call TRBD2 (5 bases). The CDR3 extends over 14 amino acids. Looked up from germline, CDR1 is SGHKS and CDR2 is YYEKEE (reference sequence). Trimming cost V 1 base and J 5 bases, with 9 bases left between them. CDR3 nucleotides: TGTGCCAGCAGCTTGATCGGGGAGACCGGGGAGCTGTTTTTT. Its translation: CASSLIGETGELFF.